The clone carrying this T cell receptor (beta chain) showed up just a few times. Antigen unknown. This specimen belongs to a study of radiotherapy plus CTLA-4 blockade in lung cancer. About the study: Disease control was present in around a third of patients, and objective responses in approximately 18%. Study conclusions and caveats: Once radiotherapy plus ipilimumab had been given, TCR clones derived from tumor expanded in blood.

Germline-derived CDR1 and CDR2 are WNHNN and SYGVQD (reference sequence). The CDR3 extends over 15 amino acids. The V and J ends lost 2 bases and 6 bases respectively, with 14 bases between them. Using immunoSEQ multiplex PCR, the repertoire was profiled, and TCRdb retains in-frame clones only, with some absent. Here the sample spans about 77,000 clones, around 74% being singletons. The receptor was derived from a human donor with non-small cell lung cancer whose response to radiotherapy plus ipilimumab could not be evaluated. Sequencing was performed on peripheral blood, taken from a patient treated with radiotherapy plus ipilimumab. The chain combines TRBV10-1 with TRBJ2-4; tentative D call: TRBD2 (6 bases). CDR3 in DNA: TGCGCCAGCAGTGAGCTGTTGGGAGGTGGAAACATTCAGTACTTC. This sequence encodes CASSELLGGGNIQYF.